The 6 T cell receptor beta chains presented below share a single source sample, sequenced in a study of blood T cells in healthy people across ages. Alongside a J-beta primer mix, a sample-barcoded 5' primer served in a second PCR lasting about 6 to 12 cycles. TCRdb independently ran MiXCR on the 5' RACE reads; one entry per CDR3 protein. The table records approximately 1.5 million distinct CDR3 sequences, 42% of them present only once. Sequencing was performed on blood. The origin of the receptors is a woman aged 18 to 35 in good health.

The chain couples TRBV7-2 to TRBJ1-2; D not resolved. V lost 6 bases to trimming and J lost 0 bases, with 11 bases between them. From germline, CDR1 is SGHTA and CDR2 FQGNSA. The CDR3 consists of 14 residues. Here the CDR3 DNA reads TGTGCCAGCAGGACTCAAGGTCCTAACTATGGCTACACCTTC. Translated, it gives CASRTQGPNYGYTF.

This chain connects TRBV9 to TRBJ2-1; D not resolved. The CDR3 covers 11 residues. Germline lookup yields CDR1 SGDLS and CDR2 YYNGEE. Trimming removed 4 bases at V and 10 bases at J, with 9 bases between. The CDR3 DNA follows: TGTGCCAGCAGCTCACGTACCGAGCAGTTCTTC. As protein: CASSSRTEQFF.

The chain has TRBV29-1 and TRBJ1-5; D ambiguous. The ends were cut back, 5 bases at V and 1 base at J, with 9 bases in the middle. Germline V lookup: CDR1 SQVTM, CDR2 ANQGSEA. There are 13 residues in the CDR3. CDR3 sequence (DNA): TGCAGCGTTATCTATCAGAGCAATCAGCCCCAGCATTTT. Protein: CSVIYQSNQPQHF.

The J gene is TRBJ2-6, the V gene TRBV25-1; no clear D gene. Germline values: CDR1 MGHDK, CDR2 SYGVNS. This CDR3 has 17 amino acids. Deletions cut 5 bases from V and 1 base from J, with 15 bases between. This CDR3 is CASSYAPAGSGANVLTF. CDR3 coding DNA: TGTGCCAGCAGTTACGCGCCGGCCGGTTCTGGGGCCAACGTCCTGACTTTC.

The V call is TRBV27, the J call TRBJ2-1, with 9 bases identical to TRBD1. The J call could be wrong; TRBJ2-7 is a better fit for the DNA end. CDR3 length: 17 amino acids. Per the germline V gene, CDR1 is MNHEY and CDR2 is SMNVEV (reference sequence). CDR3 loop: CASSLRQGQGYYNEQYF. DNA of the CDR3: TGTGCCAGCAGTTTAAGGCAGGGACAGGGATACTACAATGAGCAGTACTTC.

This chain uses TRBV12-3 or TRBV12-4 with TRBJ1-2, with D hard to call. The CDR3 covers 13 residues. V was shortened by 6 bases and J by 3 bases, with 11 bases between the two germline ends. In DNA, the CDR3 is TGTGCCAGCAGATCAACAGAGCACTATGGCTACACCTTC. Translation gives CASRSTEHYGYTF.